These 11 T cell receptor beta chains were all obtained from the same sample, sequenced in a study of CD8+ T cells in alopecia areata. CD4, CD8alpha, NKG2D, NKG2ACE and other markers guided sorting of pooled cutaneous lymph node cells. cDNA reverse transcribed from extracted RNA served as the sequencing template. TCRdb's copy holds only in-frame clones and misses some; the assay was immunoSEQ multiplex PCR. The sample includes 200,000 to 300,000 clones, none of them occurring once. Sequencing input: CD4+ T cells sorted from a lymph node. Source of these receptors: a C3H/HeJ mouse with alopecia areata. MHC haplotype of the mouse line: H2-k.

This clone has a handful of counts. Mouse names are used for the genes. The observed sequence ends 4 residues before the CDR3 terminus, with the missing tail filled in from the germline J gene. The chain links TRBV14 to TRBJ2-3; the match to TRBD1 covers 10 bases. This CDR3 comprises 14 residues. Germline lookup yields CDR1 SGHDT and CDR2 FRDEAV. Losses at the gene ends were 5 bases for V and 3 bases for J; bases not matched to a gene: 3. The covered CDR3 bases are TGTGCCAGCAGATGGACAGGGGGGGCAGAA. Residues: CASRWTGGAE. The CDR3 as a whole reads CASRWTGGAETLYF.

This clone turned up a few times. Gene names are mouse gene names. With the read ending 4 residues before the CDR3 end, the germline J gene is used to fill in that end. This chain joins TRBV13-1 and TRBJ1-1; 7 bases are shared with TRBD1. Germline V CDR1 and CDR2: NSHNY, SYGAGN. V lost 4 bases, J lost 2 bases, and 11 bases stayed unmatched. This CDR3 is built from 16 residues. The sequenced part of the CDR3 DNA is TGTGCCAGCAGTCCCGAGGGGGCGGGGGTTAACACA. The encoded protein is CASSPEGAGVNT. The full CDR3 protein is CASSPEGAGVNTEVFF.

Only a few counts were recorded for this clone. Gene names are the mouse ones. The read ends 4 residues before the CDR3 terminus; that terminus is restored from the germline J gene. The chain uses TRBV13-3 and TRBJ2-7, with D uncertain. The V end was cut by 0 bases, the J end by 0 bases, with 7 bases between. This CDR3 is 14 amino acids long. The V gene's germline CDR1 is NNHDY and CDR2 SYVADS. Partial CDR3 DNA: TGTGCCAGCAGTGATGTGACACTCTCCTAT. Amino acid sequence: CASSDVTLSY. The whole CDR3 protein is CASSDVTLSYEQYF.

Note on this clone: Gene names are mouse gene names. The read finishes 4 residues shy of the CDR3 end, and the germline J gene is used to complete it. This chain uses TRBV5 with TRBJ2-1; 9 nucleotides line up with TRBD2. V shed 0 bases and J 0 bases; nucleotides not matched to a gene: 3. Per germline, CDR1 LGHNA and CDR2 YNLKQL (reference sequence). The CDR3 is 17 residues long. The CDR3: CASSQDSGGGNYAEQFF. CDR3 DNA (partial): TGTGCCAGCAGCCAAGATTCTGGGGGGGGTAACTATGCT.

Note on this clone: Any gene name here is a mouse gene name. The CDR3 is cut off 4 residues early in the read; its end comes from the germline J gene. Different DNA sequences within this sample yield the same CDR3. The chain carries TRBV1 and TRBJ2-1; possibly TRBD2 for D (7 bases). Per the germline V gene, CDR1 is NSQYPW and CDR2 is LRSPGD (reference sequence). The CDR3 loop spans 15 amino acids. This chain's CDR3 is CTCSADLGAGAEQFF. CDR3 bases read: TGCACCTGCAGTGCAGATCTGGGGGCAGGAGCT.

As for this clone: Gene and germline names: mouse. The read ends 4 residues shy of where the CDR3 ends; the end is completed using the germline J gene. Other nucleotide sequences in the sample specify the same CDR3. The chain recombines TRBV13-1 with TRBJ2-3; TRBD2 agrees at 9 bases. V was clipped by 6 bases and J by 0 bases; unmatched bases: 2. The CDR3 sequence is 14 residues long. Germline CDR1 and CDR2: NSHNY and SYGAGN. CDR3 DNA (partial): TGTGCCAGCAACACTGGGGGGAGTGCAGAA. Translated: CASNTGGSAE. The whole CDR3 protein reads CASNTGGSAETLYF.

This clone was seen only a few times. These gene names are mouse names. The read stops 4 residues short of the end of the CDR3; the missing end is completed from the germline J gene. The chain combines TRBV19 with TRBJ2-7; D perhaps matches TRBD1 (6 bases). The length of the CDR3 is 13 residues. Germline V gene data show CDR1 as FNHDT and CDR2 as SITEND (reference sequence). V gave up 4 bases and J gave up 3 bases, with 11 bases separating them. The CDR3 spells CASSDRDNYEQYF. The CDR3 DNA, read in part, is TGTGCCAGCAGTGACCGGGACAACTAT.

Regarding this clone: These gene names are mouse names. Read sequence stops 4 residues before the CDR3 end, and the germline J gene provides the missing end. This specimen includes other DNA sequences encoding the same CDR3. The chain uses TRBV19 and TRBJ2-2; 10 bases match TRBD2. The CDR3 has 14 amino acids. Germline loops: CDR1 FNHDT, CDR2 SITEND (reference sequence). Germline trimming cut 5 bases from V and 4 bases from J; bases unmatched to any gene: 2. The sequenced CDR3 bases are TGTGCCAGCAGGACTGGGGGGAGCACCGGG. It encodes CASRTGGSTG. The whole CDR3 region reads CASRTGGSTGQLYF.

Concerning this clone itself: Germline and genes: mouse. The read terminates 4 residues ahead of where the CDR3 ends, so the germline J gene completes it. The sample holds other DNA sequences that translate to the same CDR3. V usage is TRBV5 and J usage is TRBJ2-2; 9 nucleotides line up with TRBD1. The CDR3 runs 15 residues. Germline trimming cut 4 bases from V and 3 bases from J; bases unmatched to any gene: 3. Germline CDR1 is LGHNA and CDR2 is YNLKQL (reference sequence). This CDR3 reads CASSPRTGDTGQLYF. Partial CDR3 DNA: TGTGCCAGCAGCCCCAGGACAGGGGACACCGGG.

This clone has a handful of counts. The genes and germline here are from mouse. The read is 3 residues too short to cover the CDR3 end, so that end is filled in from the germline J gene. This chain connects TRBV19 to TRBJ1-6; 10 bases match TRBD1. TRBJ1-6 is treated as an ORF (open reading frame) with a function not yet certain. The CDR3 is made up of 16 amino acids. The germline V gene has CDR1 FNHDT and CDR2 SITEND (reference sequence). The junction had 3 bases not matched to a gene; V was cut back by 0 bases and J by 6 bases. CDR3 bases read: TGTGCCAGCAGTATAGTGGGGACAGGGGCTAATTCGCCC. Translated, it gives CASSIVGTGANSP. Given in full, the CDR3 is CASSIVGTGANSPLYF.

This clone has a handful of counts. Mouse germline and gene names are used. The read ends 4 residues early relative to the CDR3; the germline J gene fills the gap. V gene TRBV19 combines with J gene TRBJ2-1; possibly TRBD1 for D (6 bases). The germline CDR1 and CDR2 sequences are FNHDT and SITEND (reference sequence). V was clipped by 2 bases and J by 3 bases, with 9 bases between them. This CDR3 is built from 14 residues. Partial CDR3 DNA: TGTGCCAGCAGTATGGGACAATCCTATGCT. Protein product: CASSMGQSYA. Given in full, the CDR3 is CASSMGQSYAEQFF.